The clone carrying this T cell receptor beta chain turned up a few times. Its antigen is undetermined. This sample was taken from a study of T-cell reconstitution after alpha-beta-depleted transplantation in children. Study observations and caveats: Certain patients had high TCRbeta diversity at day 60, and it came from recipient T cells and thymic progenitors that survived. Reportedly, alpha-beta T cells present about two months post-transplant originated from several hundred expanded clones of graft origin. At the one-year point after transplant, T-cell counts and TCRbeta diversity were found to come mostly from T cells that had been newly produced.

CDR1 and CDR2 (germline): SGHTA, FQGNSA. With 1 base clipped from V and 5 bases from J, the junction kept 6 bases outside the gene matches. CDR3 length: 16 amino acids. Preparation of the TCRbeta library used unique molecular identifiers. TCRdb re-analysed the PCR reads in MiXCR, keeping a single row per CDR3 protein. This table has hundreds of thousands of distinct CDR3 sequences, roughly 14% appearing once. This clonotype was sampled from a girl aged 2 to 9 with congenital amegakaryocytic thrombocytopenia, due to receive a stem cell transplant. The specimen was PBMCs, collected before TCRalphabeta/CD19-depleted stem cell transplant. The chain carries TRBV7-2 and TRBJ2-5, with 11 bases identical to TRBD2. The DNA of the CDR3 is TGTGCCAGCAGCTTAGTTAGCGGGAGGGCTTTGGAGACCCAGTACTTC. It specifies CASSLVSGRALETQYF.